This paragraph covers one T cell receptor beta chain sequence. The target antigen is unknown. Its ends do not fully match the called genes, so a read error is possible. The germline gives CDR1 SGHAT, CDR2 FQDESV (reference sequence). The CDR3 consists of 15 residues. This sample is drawn from a study of tumor-infiltrating lymphocytes in primary liver carcinoma. Study as a whole: Patients were both men and women, whose ages ran from 30 to 69 years. Findings and caveats of the study: Tumor samples exhibited a significantly greater top-250-clone fraction than blood samples (p = 0.039).

From roughly 21-30 mg of unsorted bulk tissue, DNA and RNA were co-extracted together. A constant-region primer primed TCR beta cDNA synthesis from 400 to 600 ng of total RNA. The TCR beta library was amplified through three nested multiplex PCR rounds in a modified ARM-PCR procedure. The opening two PCR rounds, about 10 cycles each, paired TRBV1-TRBV30 forward primers with a C-beta reverse primer. TCRdb re-called the multiplex PCR reads with MiXCR, one entry per CDR3 protein. Found here are some 110,000 distinct CDR3 sequences, approximately 82% of them singletons; the top ten hold around 21%. The chain combines TRBV11-1 with TRBJ2-2; D is tentatively TRBD1 or TRBD2 (5 bases each). The sequence was obtained from a man in his forties or fifties with primary liver carcinoma and hepatitis B virus infection. The sample comprised liver tumor tissue from sampling region 3. Subset: tumor region T3, left-lateral pole. This CDR3 reads CASSYTGPYSGELFF. Here the CDR3 DNA reads TGTGCTAGCAGCTATACAGGACCTTACTCCGGGGAACTGTTTTTT. Looking up the rest from reference TRBV11-1 and TRBJ2-2 gives the full variable domain: EAEVAQSPRYKITEKSQAVAFWCDPISGHATLYWYRQILGQGPELLVQFQDESVVDDSQLPKDRFSAERLKGVDSTLKIQPAELGDSAMYLCASSYTGPYSGELFFGEGSRLTVL.